The 18 T cell receptor beta chains listed next were all sequenced from one sample in a study of radiation and T cells in renal cell carcinoma. Time point reported: blood 2 weeks post-SBRT. The treatment here: 15 Gy SBRT to primary tumor, nephrectomy 4 weeks later. Clones were sequenced by immunoSEQ multiplex PCR, and TCRdb holds only the in-frame ones, with some missing. In the table there are some 120,000 clones, 75% to 90% of which are singletons. Sequenced here: blood, sampled from a patient whose treatment included radiotherapy and nephrectomy. These receptors were collected from a woman aged 55-75 years with renal cell carcinoma.

This chain uses TRBV7-9 with TRBJ2-3; no clear D gene. V was pared by 0 bases and J by 2 bases, with 9 bases between. This CDR3 spans 15 amino acids. Germline values: CDR1 SEHNR, CDR2 FQNEAQ (reference sequence). The CDR3 DNA reads TGTGCCAGCAGCTTAGCCTGGATTCCCACAGATACGCAGTATTTT. It is translated as CASSLAWIPTDTQYF.

This chain connects TRBV6-1 to TRBJ2-6; D remains unclear. Germline V gene sequence: CDR1 MNHNS, CDR2 SASEGT. This CDR3 has 14 residues. The V end was cut by 7 bases, the J end by 3 bases, with 10 bases between. Written as DNA, the CDR3 is TGTGCCAGCAACCTCTCGCATGGGGCCAACGTCCTGACTTTC. The encoded protein is CASNLSHGANVLTF.

The chain couples TRBV2 to TRBJ1-2; D is unclear. CDR3 size: 14 residues. With 4 bases removed from V and 4 bases from J, the gap between germline ends came to 13 bases. Germline V CDR1 and CDR2: SNHLY, FYNNEI. The CDR3 spells CASSVEEGAYGYTF. The CDR3 bases are TGTGCCAGCAGTGTGGAGGAGGGTGCCTATGGCTACACCTTC.

The chain carries TRBV5-6 and TRBJ1-6; D gene ambiguous. The CDR3 totals 14 residues. Germline V gives CDR1 SGHDT, CDR2 YYEEEE. Between the trimmed V and J ends, which lost 4 bases and 7 bases, there was a span of 12 bases. This chain's CDR3 is CASSLKVTNSPLHF. The CDR3 DNA sequence: TGTGCCAGCAGCCTGAAGGTGACCAATTCACCCCTCCACTTT.

The chain's CDR3 is CASSEFVRAQETQYF. The CDR3 DNA follows: TGTGCCAGCAGTGAATTTGTCCGAGCGCAAGAGACCCAGTACTTC. This sequence joins TRBV25-1 and TRBJ2-5, with D uncertain. Trimming shortened V by 1 base and J by 2 bases, and 11 bases separated the two germline ends. CDR3 length: 15 amino acids. Germline loops: CDR1 MGHDK, CDR2 SYGVNS.

The chain couples TRBV7-6 to TRBJ2-3; possibly TRBD1 for D (6 bases). V was clipped by 1 base and J by 5 bases, with 13 bases between them. Germline CDR1 is SGHVS and CDR2 is FNYEAQ. The CDR3 is 15 residues long. CDR3 sequence reads: CASSLDHRAIDTQYF. The CDR3 DNA follows: TGTGCCAGCAGCTTAGATCACAGGGCCATAGATACGCAGTATTTT.

V usage is TRBV2 and J usage is TRBJ1-1; D gene unclear. In germline, CDR1 is SNHLY, CDR2 FYNNEI. This CDR3 spans 14 amino acids. V shed 10 bases and J shed 1 base, with 16 bases lying between them. CDR3 sequence reads: CAIRPRVQNTEAFF. CDR3 bases: TGTGCCATAAGACCTCGGGTTCAGAACACTGAAGCTTTCTTT.

This clone occurred a few times. The chain uses TRBV2 and TRBJ1-2; D gene ambiguous. The CDR3 runs to 12 residues. V dropped 3 bases and J dropped 10 bases, with 12 bases sitting between them. Germline CDR1 reads SNHLY; CDR2 reads FYNNEI. The CDR3 loop reads CASSEGGAVYTF. The CDR3 DNA reads as TGTGCCAGCAGTGAGGGAGGAGCCGTCTACACCTTC.

V and J are TRBV19 and TRBJ1-2; a weak D match, TRBD1 (6 bases). V was trimmed by 7 bases and J by 4 bases, leaving 19 bases between them. The CDR3 runs 15 residues. CDR1 LNHDA and CDR2 SQIVND come from the germline V gene (reference sequence). The chain's CDR3 is CASTPGTMVGYGYTF. The CDR3 nucleotides are TGTGCCAGTACCCCGGGGACAATGGTTGGCTATGGCTACACCTTC.

The chain has TRBV9 and TRBJ1-1; possible D gene TRBD1, 5 bases. The CDR3 is 13 residues long. Between the trimmed V and J ends, which lost 0 bases and 4 bases, there was a span of 7 bases. CDR1 and CDR2 (germline): SGDLS, YYNGEE. CDR3 in amino acids: CASSVVQGTEAFF. The CDR3 nucleotides are TGTGCCAGCAGCGTAGTGCAGGGCACTGAAGCTTTCTTT.

The CDR3 sequence: CAWSVVSVKAFF. CDR3 DNA: TGTGCCTGGAGTGTGGTCAGTGTGAAAGCTTTCTTT. The chain couples TRBV30 to TRBJ1-1; no firm D call. From germline, CDR1 is GTSNPN and CDR2 SVGIG (reference sequence). V was cut by 0 bases and J by 9 bases, with 11 bases left in between. The CDR3 is made up of 12 amino acids.

DNA for the CDR3: TGTGCCAGCAGCTTAAGAGAGGGGGCGTGGGTCCGCTACACCTTC. Protein sequence: CASSLREGAWVRYTF. The rearrangement joins TRBV11-2 to TRBJ1-2; TRBD1 agrees at 7 bases. The V segment lost 2 bases and the J segment 9 bases; nucleotides outside the gene matches: 12. There are 15 residues in the CDR3. The germline V gene has CDR1 SGHAT and CDR2 FQNNGV.

The chain has TRBV5-8 and TRBJ2-6; D is uncertain. Germline V CDR1 and CDR2: SGHTS, YDEGEE. The CDR3 loop spans 12 amino acids. With 2 bases removed from V and 8 bases from J, the gap between germline ends came to 5 bases. The CDR3 sequence: CASSLRTNVLTF. The DNA for the CDR3 is TGTGCCAGCAGCTTACGGACCAACGTCCTGACTTTC.

This chain joins TRBV5-6 and TRBJ2-1; D is tentatively TRBD1 or TRBD2 (5 bases each). With 5 bases removed from V and 8 bases from J, the gap between germline ends came to 20 bases. Looked up from germline, CDR1 is SGHDT and CDR2 is YYEEEE. This CDR3 is 15 amino acids long. As DNA, the CDR3 is TGTGCCAGCAGTTTGAGCTGGGGACCTGAATATGAGCAGTTCTTC. This encodes CASSLSWGPEYEQFF.

The chain is built from TRBV7-9 and TRBJ2-3; unclear D gene. Per germline, CDR1 SEHNR and CDR2 FQNEAQ (reference sequence). V gave up 8 bases and J gave up 4 bases, with 13 bases separating them. The CDR3 extends over 13 amino acids. CDR3 in amino acids: CASANLRADTQYF. CDR3 coding DNA: TGTGCCAGCGCCAACCTAAGAGCAGATACGCAGTATTTT.

The CDR3 region is CASSVRQAGSPLHF. The CDR3 DNA reads as TGTGCCAGCAGCGTAAGGCAGGCTGGTTCACCCCTCCACTTT. The chain is built from TRBV9 and TRBJ1-6, with D uncertain. Germline V gene sequence: CDR1 SGDLS, CDR2 YYNGEE. V dropped 1 base and J dropped 9 bases, with 11 bases sitting between them. CDR3 length: 14 residues. The whole variable domain, filled in from reference TRBV9 and TRBJ1-6, reads DSGVTQTPKHLITATGQRVTLRCSPRSGDLSVYWYQQSLDQGLQFLIQYYNGEERAKGNILERFSAQQFPDLHSELNLSSLELGDSALYFCASSVRQAGSPLHFGNGTRLTVT.

J is TRBJ2-7 and V is TRBV2; D is ambiguous. CDR3 length: 13 residues. V was cut by 5 bases and J by 2 bases, with 10 bases left in between. From germline, CDR1 is SNHLY and CDR2 FYNNEI. The CDR3 loop is CASSFGPAYEQYF. CDR3 coding DNA: TGTGCCAGCAGTTTTGGACCAGCCTACGAGCAGTACTTC.

This chain joins TRBV28 and TRBJ1-4, with 7 bases identical to TRBD1. CDR1 and CDR2 from the germline V gene are MDHEN and SYDVKM. J was trimmed by 7 bases and V by 8 bases; bases with no gene match: 7. The CDR3 spans 13 residues. CDR3 DNA: TGTGCCAGCTGGGGGGCAGGGGGTGAAAAACTGTTTTTT. Residues: CASWGAGGEKLFF.